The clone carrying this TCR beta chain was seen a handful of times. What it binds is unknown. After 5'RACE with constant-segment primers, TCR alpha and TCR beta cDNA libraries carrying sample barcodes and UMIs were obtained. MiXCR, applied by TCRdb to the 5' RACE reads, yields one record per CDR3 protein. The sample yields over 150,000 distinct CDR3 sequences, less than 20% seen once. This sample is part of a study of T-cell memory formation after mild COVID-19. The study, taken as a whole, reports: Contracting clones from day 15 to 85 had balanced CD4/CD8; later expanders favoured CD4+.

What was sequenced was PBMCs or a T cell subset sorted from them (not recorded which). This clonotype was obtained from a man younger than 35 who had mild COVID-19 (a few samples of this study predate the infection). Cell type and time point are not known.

CDR3 nucleotide sequence: TGTGCCAGCAGCTCTTACAGGGGGCGAACCCCCTTCTACGAGCAGTACTTC. This codes for CASSSYRGRTPFYEQYF. The chain recombines TRBV7-9 with TRBJ2-7; 9 nucleotides align to TRBD1. The ends lost 4 bases at V and 3 bases at J; junction bases unmatched: 13. Germline CDR1 is SEHNR and CDR2 is FQNEAQ (reference sequence). CDR3 length equals 17 residues. The full variable domain, its missing parts supplied by reference TRBV7-9 and TRBJ2-7, is DTGVSQNPRHKITKRGQNVTFRCDPISEHNRLYWYRQTLGQGPEFLTYFQNEAQLEKSRLLSDRFSAERPKGSFSTLEIQRTEQGDSAMYLCASSSYRGRTPFYEQYFGPGTRLTVT.